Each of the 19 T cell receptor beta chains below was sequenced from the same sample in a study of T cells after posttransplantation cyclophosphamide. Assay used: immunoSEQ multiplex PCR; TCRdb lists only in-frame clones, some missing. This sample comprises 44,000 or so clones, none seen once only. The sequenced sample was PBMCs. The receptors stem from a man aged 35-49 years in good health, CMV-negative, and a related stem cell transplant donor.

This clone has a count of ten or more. The CDR3 bases are TGTGCCAGCAGCGTACCAGGGTCCCTCTATGGCTACACCTTC. Translation: CASSVPGSLYGYTF. The gene calls are TRBV9 and TRBJ1-2; TRBD1 might be the D (5 bases). Trimming pared 1 base from V and 4 bases from J, leaving 11 bases between. The germline gives CDR1 SGDLS, CDR2 YYNGEE. There are 14 residues in the CDR3. Combining the CDR3 with reference TRBV9 and TRBJ1-2 gives the whole variable domain DSGVTQTPKHLITATGQRVTLRCSPRSGDLSVYWYQQSLDQGLQFLIQYYNGEERAKGNILERFSAQQFPDLHSELNLSSLELGDSALYFCASSVPGSLYGYTFGSGTRLTVV.

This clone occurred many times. CDR3 sequence (DNA): TGTGCCAGTAGTATGGGCGGGAGCCGCTACGAGCAGTACTTC. Translated, it gives CASSMGGSRYEQYF. This chain links TRBV19 with TRBJ2-7; 7 bases fit TRBD2. This CDR3 has 14 residues. The V gene end was trimmed by 3 bases and the J gene end by 3 bases; junction bases not matched to a gene: 5. Germline-derived CDR1 and CDR2 are LNHDA and SQIVND (reference sequence).

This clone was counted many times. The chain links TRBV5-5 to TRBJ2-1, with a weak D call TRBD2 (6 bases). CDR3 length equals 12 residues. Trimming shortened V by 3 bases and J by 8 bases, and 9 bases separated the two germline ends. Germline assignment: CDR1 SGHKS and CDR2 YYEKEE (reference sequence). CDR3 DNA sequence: TGTGCCAGCAGCTACACTAGCTATGAGCAGTTCTTC. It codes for CASSYTSYEQFF.

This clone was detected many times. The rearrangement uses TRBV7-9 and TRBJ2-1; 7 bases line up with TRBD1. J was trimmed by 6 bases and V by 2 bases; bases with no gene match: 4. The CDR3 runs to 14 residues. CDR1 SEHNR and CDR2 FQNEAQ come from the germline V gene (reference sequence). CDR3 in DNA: TGTGCCAGCAGCTTAAGTTCAGGGGGCAATGAGCAGTTCTTC. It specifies CASSLSSGGNEQFF.

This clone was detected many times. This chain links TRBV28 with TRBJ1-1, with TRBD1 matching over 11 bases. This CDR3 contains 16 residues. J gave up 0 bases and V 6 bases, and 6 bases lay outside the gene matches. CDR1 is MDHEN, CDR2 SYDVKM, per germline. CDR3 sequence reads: CASRRTGGIMNTEAFF. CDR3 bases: TGTGCCAGCAGGAGGACAGGGGGCATCATGAACACTGAAGCTTTCTTT.

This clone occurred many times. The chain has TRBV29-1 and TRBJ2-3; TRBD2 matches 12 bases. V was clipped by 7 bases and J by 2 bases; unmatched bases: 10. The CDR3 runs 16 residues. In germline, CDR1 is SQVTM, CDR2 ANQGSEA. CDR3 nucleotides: TGCAGCGCCCGGCGCCCTAGCGGGAGGGCCACAGATACGCAGTATTTT. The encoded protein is CSARRPSGRATDTQYF.

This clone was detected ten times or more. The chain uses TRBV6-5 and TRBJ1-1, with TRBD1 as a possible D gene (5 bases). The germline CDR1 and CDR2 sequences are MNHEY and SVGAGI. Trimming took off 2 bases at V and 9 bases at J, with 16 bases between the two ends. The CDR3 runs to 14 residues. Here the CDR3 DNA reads TGTGCCAGCAGTTACGGGGGGACCGGACGGCAAGCTTTCTTT. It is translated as CASSYGGTGRQAFF.

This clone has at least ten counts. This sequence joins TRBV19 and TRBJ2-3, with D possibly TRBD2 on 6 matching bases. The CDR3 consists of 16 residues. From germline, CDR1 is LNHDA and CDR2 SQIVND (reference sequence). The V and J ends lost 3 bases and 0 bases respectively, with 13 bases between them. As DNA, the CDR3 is TGTGCCAGTAGTATGGGCCTAGCGACTAGCACAGATACGCAGTATTTT. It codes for CASSMGLATSTDTQYF.

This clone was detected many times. This CDR3 is CASSFPQGTYEQYF. The CDR3 region has the DNA TGTGCCAGCAGTTTCCCGCAGGGCACCTACGAGCAGTACTTC. The chain is built from TRBV28 and TRBJ2-7; D possibly corresponds to TRBD1 (5 bases). Trimming left V 3 bases short and J 2 bases short, with 11 bases between. Germline V CDR1 and CDR2: MDHEN, SYDVKM. CDR3 length equals 14 residues.

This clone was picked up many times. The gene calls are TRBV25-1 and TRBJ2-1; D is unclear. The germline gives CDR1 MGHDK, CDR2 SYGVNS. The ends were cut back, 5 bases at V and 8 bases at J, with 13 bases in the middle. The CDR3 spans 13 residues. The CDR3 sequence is CASSRGVPDEQFF. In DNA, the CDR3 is TGTGCCAGCAGTAGAGGAGTTCCGGATGAGCAGTTCTTC.

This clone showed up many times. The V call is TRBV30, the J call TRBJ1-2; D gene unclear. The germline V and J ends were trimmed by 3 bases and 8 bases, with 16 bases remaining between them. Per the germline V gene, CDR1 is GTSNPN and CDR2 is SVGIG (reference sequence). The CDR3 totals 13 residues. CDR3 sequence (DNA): TGTGCCTGGAGCCTTTTAGAAACTGAGGGCTACACCTTC. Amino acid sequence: CAWSLLETEGYTF.

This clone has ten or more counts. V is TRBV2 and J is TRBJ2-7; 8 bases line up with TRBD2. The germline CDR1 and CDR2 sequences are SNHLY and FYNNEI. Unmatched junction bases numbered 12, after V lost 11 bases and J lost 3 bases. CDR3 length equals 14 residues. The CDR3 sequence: CAARGGFGFYEQYF. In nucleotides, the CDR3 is TGTGCCGCCCGGGGGGGGTTTGGCTTCTACGAGCAGTACTTC.

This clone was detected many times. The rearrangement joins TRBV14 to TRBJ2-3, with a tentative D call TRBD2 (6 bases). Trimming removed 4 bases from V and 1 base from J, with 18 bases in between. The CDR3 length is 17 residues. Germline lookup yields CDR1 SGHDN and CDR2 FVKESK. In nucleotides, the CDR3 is TGTGCCAGCAGCCTTTGGAGGGTCGGCACTGGCACAGATACGCAGTATTTT. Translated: CASSLWRVGTGTDTQYF.

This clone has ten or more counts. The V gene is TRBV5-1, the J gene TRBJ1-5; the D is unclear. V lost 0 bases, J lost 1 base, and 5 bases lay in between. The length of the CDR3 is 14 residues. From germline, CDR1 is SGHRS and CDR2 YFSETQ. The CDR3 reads CASSLGQSNQPQHF. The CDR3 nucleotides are TGCGCCAGCAGCTTGGGTCAGAGCAATCAGCCCCAGCATTTT.

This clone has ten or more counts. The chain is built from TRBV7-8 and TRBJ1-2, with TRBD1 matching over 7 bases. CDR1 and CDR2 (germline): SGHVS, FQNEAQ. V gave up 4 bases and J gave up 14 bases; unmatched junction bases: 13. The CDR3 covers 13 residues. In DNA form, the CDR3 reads TGTGCCAGCAGCTCCGGATATAGGGGGCGCAATACCTTC. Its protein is CASSSGYRGRNTF.

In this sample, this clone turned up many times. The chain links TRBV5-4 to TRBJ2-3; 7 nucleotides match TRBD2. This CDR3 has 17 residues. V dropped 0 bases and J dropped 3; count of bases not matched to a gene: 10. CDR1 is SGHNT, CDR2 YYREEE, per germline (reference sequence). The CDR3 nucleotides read TGTGCCAGCAGCTTGGGTATGCGGGAGAGGCGAACAGATACGCAGTATTTT. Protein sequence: CASSLGMRERRTDTQYF. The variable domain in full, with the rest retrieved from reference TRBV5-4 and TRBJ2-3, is ETGVTQSPTHLIKTRGQQVTLRCSSQSGHNTVSWYQQALGQGPQFIFQYYREEENGRGNFPPRFSGLQFPNYSSELNVNALELDDSALYLCASSLGMRERRTDTQYFGPGTRLTVL.

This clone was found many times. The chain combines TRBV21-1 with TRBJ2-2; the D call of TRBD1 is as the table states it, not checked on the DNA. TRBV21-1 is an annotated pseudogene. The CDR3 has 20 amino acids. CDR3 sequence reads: CASSMGCGLRQGSGTGELFF. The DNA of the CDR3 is TGTGCCAGCAGCATGGGATGCGGTCTTCGACAGGGAAGTGGCACCGGGGAGCTGTTTTTT.

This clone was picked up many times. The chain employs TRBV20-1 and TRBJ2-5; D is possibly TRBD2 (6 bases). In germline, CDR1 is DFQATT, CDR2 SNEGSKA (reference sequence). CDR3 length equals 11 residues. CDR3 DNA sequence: TGCAGCTGGAGCGGGCAAGAGACCCAGTACTTC. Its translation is CSWSGQETQYF.

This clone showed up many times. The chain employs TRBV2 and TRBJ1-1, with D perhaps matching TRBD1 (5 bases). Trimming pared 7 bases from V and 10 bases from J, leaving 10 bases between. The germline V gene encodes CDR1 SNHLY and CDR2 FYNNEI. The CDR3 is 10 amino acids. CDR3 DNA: TGTGCCAGCAAAGGGGCAACAGCTTTCTTT. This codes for CASKGATAFF.